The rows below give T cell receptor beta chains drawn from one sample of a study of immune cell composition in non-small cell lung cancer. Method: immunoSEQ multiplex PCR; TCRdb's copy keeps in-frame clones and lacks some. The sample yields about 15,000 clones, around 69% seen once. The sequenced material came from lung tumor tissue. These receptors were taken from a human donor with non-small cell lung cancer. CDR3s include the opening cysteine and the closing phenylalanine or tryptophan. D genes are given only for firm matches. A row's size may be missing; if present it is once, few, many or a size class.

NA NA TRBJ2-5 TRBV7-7 TGTGCTAGCAGCGAACAGGGAGGGACCCGGGCGACCCAGTACTTC CASSEQGGTRATQYF
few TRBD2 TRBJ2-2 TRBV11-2 TGTGCCAGCACCAAAAGGGCGGGGGGCCGTCCCGGGGAGCTGTTTTTT CASTKRAGGRPGELFF
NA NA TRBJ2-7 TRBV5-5 TGTGCCAGCAGCCGTGGGGCAGGGGGGAACTACGAGCAGTACTTC CASSRGAGGNYEQYF
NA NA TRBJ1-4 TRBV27 TGTGCCAGCAGCTTGGCGCCAGGGAGGAATTATGAAAAACTGTTTTTT CASSLAPGRNYEKLFF
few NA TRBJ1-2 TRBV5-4 TGTGCCAGCAGCAAGCTGGACAGTAACTATGGCTACACCTTC CASSKLDSNYGYTF
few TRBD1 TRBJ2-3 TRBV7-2 TGTGCCAGCAGCCGGACAGGGGGTGCCTTTAGCACAGATACGCAGTATTTT CASSRTGGAFSTDTQYF
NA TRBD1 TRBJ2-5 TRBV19 TGTGCCAGTAGCCGAGAGGGACAGGGGTACCAAGAGACCCAGTACTTC CASSREGQGYQETQYF
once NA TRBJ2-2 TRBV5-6 TGTGCCAGCAGCTTGGGTCGAGGGCAGGTTCTGAGGACCGGGGAGCTGTTTTTT CASSLGRGQVLRTGELFF
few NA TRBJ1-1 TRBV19 TGTGCCAGTACCCTAAGGGGGGGCGCGGGGACTGAAGCTTTCTTT CASTLRGGAGTEAFF
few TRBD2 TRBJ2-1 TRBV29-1 TGCAGCGTTGTTTCGGGGGGGCAGTTCTTC CSVVSGGQFF
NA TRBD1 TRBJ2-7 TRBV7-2 TGTGCCAGCAGCTTAGCGGGGACAGCCTCCTACGAGCAGTACTTC CASSLAGTASYEQYF
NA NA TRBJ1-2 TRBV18 TGTGCCAGCTCACGCAGGGCCAATGGCTACACCTTC CASSRRANGYTF
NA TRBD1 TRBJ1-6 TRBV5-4 TGTGCCAGCAGCTCGAGACAGGACAGGCCCCTCCACTTT CASSSRQDRPLHF
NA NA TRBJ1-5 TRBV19 TGTGCCAGTAGTACCGGGACAAGGGATCAGCCCCAGCATTTT CASSTGTRDQPQHF
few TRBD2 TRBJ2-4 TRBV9 TGTGCCAGCAGCGTAGTGGGGCACGGGAGGAACATTCAGTACTTC CASSVVGHGRNIQYF
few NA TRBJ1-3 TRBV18 TGTGCCAGCTCACCAAACGGGGAAATGCTAGCTGGAAACACCATATATTTT CASSPNGEMLAGNTIYF
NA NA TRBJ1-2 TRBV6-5 TGTGCCAGCAGCCCAGTGGGGGGCTATGGCTACACCTTC CASSPVGGYGYTF
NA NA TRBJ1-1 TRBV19 TGTGCCAGTAGTTTCTCCTTCAGGACTGAAGCTTTCTTT CASSFSFRTEAFF
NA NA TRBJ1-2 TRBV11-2 TGTGCCAGCAGCTTAGGACAGACAGTTTATGGCTACACCTTC CASSLGQTVYGYTF
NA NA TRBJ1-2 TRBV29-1 TGCAGCGTTGAATACAGGGTCAGTGGCTACACCTTC CSVEYRVSGYTF
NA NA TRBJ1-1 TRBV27 TGTGCCAGCGTTAAATTAAGGGGAAAAGACACTGAAGCTTTCTTT CASVKLRGKDTEAFF
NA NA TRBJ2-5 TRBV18 TGTGCCAGCTCACCCGCGGGCGGTGAAGAGACCCAGTACTTC CASSPAGGEETQYF
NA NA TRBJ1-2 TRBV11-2 TGTGCCAGCAGCCCGAACATCGGGGGAAGACACTATGGCTACACCTTC CASSPNIGGRHYGYTF
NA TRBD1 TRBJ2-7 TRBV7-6 TGTGCCAGCAGCTTATCCCCGGGACAGCTCTCCTACGAGCAGTACTTC CASSLSPGQLSYEQYF
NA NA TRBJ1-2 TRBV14 TGTGCCAGCAGCCAAGTTGAGGGATGGTTGGGAGGCTACACCTTC CASSQVEGWLGGYTF
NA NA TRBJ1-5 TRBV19 TGTGCCAGTACCACCCTGGAGGGACCGAGCAATCAGCCCCAGCATTTT CASTTLEGPSNQPQHF
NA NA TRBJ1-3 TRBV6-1 TGTGCCAGCAGGGGGACTGCTGGAAACACCATATATTTT CASRGTAGNTIYF
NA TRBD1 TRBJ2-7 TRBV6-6 TGTGCCAGCAGTTACCCCCGGACAGGGGTGGACGAGCAGTACTTC CASSYPRTGVDEQYF
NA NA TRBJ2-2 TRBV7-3 TGTGCCAGCAGCTTAACGGGGGGAAACACCGGGGAGCTGTTTTTT CASSLTGGNTGELFF
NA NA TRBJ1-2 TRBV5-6 TGTGCCAGCAGCTTGAGAGTAGGGGGCTATGGCTACACCTTC CASSLRVGGYGYTF
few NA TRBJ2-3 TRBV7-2 TGTGCCAGCAGCTTACAAATTGATACGCAGTATTTT CASSLQIDTQYF
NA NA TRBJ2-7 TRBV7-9 TGTGCCAGCAGCTCAGCTTCGGGGGTCGGGTACGAGCAGTACTTC CASSSASGVGYEQYF
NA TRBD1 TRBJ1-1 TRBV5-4 TGTGCCAGCAGCCAACAGGGGGCGCAGAACACTGAAGCTTTCTTT CASSQQGAQNTEAFF
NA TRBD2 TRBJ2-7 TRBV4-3 TGCGCCAGCAGCCGTTTCGAGCGGGGGGTAGACGAGCAGTACTTC CASSRFERGVDEQYF
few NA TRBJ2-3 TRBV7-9 TGTGCCAGCAGCTTAGCGGGGGGTTTCACAGATACGCAGTATTTT CASSLAGGFTDTQYF
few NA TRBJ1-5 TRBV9 TGTGCCAGCAGCGTTCCCCACGACAGGCCGTATAGCAATCAGCCCCAGCATTTT CASSVPHDRPYSNQPQHF
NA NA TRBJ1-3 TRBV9 TGTGCCAGCAGCGTAGGAGGGTTGTCTGGAAACACCATATATTTT CASSVGGLSGNTIYF
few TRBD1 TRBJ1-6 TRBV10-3 TGTGCCATCAGTGACCCGACAGGGGGTCAAGCCCTCCACTTT CAISDPTGGQALHF
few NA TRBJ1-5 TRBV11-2 TGTGCCAGCAGCTACGACATCCCGAGCAATCAGCCCCAGCATTTT CASSYDIPSNQPQHF
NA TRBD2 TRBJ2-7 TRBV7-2 TGTGCCAGCAGCTTTACCACTAGCGGGGGAACCTACGAGCAGTACTTC CASSFTTSGGTYEQYF
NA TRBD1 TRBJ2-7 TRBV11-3 TGTGCCAGCAGCTCCGGACAGGGGGCCTACGAGCAGTACTTC CASSSGQGAYEQYF
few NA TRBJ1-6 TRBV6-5 TGTGCCAGCAGACGCGGGACGGAGTATAATTCACCCCTCCACTTT CASRRGTEYNSPLHF
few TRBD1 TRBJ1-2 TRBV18 TGTGCCAGCTCACCAAAGACAGGGGGGTCTAACTATGGCTACACCTTC CASSPKTGGSNYGYTF